The TCR beta chain described here comes from a study of identical twins. CDR1 and CDR2 from the germline V gene are SGHDT and YYEEEE. Unmatched junction bases numbered 3, after V lost 1 base and J lost 0 bases. The CDR3 spans 17 residues. This clonotype was counted at least ten times. From the 5' RACE reads, TCRdb called clonotypes with MiXCR, one entry per CDR3 protein. The table records 240,000 or so distinct CDR3 sequences, about 7.3% of them present only once. A further study also used this sample, focusing on yellow fever vaccine responses in identical twins.

V and J are TRBV5-6 and TRBJ2-1, with 11 positions matching TRBD2. The source of this sequence is a woman younger than 30 in good health. Specimen: memory (CD45RO+) T cells sorted from blood. The CDR3 sequence is CASSLTSGGTSYNEQFF. DNA of the CDR3: TGTGCCAGCAGCTTGACTAGCGGGGGCACCTCCTACAATGAGCAGTTCTTC.